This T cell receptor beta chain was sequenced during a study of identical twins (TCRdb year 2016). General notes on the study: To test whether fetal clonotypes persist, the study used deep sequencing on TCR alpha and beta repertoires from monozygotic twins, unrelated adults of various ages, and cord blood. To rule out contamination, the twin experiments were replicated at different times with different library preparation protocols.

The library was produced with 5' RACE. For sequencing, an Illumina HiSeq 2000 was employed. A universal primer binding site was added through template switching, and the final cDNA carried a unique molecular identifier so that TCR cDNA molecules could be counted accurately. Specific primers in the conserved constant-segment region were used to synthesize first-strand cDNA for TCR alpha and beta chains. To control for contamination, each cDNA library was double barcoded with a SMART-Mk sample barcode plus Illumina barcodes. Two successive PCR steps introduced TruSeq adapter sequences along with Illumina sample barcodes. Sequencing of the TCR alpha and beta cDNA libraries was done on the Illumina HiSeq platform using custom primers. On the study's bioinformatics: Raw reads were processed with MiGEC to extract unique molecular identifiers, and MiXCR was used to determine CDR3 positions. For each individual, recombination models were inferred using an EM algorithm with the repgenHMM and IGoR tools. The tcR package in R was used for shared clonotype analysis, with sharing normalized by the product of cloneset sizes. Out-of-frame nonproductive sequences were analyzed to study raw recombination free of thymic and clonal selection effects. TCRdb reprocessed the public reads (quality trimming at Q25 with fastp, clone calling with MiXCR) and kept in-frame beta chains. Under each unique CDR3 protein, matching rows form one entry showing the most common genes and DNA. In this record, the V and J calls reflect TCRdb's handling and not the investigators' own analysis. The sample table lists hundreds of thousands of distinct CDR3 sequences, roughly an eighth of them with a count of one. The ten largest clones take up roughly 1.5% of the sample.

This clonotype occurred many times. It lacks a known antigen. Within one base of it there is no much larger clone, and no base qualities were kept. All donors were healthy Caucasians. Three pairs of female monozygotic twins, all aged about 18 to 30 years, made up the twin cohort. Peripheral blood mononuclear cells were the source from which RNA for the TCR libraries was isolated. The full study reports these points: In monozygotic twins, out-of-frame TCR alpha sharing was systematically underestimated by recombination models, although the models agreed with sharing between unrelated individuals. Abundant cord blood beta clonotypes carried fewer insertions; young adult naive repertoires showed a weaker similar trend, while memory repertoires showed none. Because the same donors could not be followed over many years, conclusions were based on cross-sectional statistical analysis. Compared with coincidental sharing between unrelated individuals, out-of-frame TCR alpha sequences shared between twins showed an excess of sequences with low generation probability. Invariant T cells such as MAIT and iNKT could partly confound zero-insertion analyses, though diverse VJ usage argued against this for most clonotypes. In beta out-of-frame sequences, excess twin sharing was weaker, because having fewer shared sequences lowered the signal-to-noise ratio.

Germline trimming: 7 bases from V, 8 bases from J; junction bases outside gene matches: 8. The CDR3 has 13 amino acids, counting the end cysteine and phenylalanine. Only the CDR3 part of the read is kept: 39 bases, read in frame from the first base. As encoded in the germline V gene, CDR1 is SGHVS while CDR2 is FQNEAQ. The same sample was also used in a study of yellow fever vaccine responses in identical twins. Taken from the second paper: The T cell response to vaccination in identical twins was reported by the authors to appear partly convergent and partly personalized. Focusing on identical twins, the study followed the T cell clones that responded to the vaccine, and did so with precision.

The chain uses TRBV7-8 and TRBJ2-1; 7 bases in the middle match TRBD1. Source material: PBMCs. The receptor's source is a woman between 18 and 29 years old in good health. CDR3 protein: CASTLDRTHEQFF. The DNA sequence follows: TGTGCCAGCACCCTGGACAGGACCCATGAGCAGTTCTTC.